The next 23 T cell receptor beta chains were all read from a single sample in a study of T cell responses to AZD1222 COVID-19 vaccine. Profiled with immunoSEQ multiplex PCR; TCRdb holds only in-frame clones, not every one. Seen here are some 39,000 clones, less than 95% observed once, and the top ten hold approximately 40%. The specimen was peripheral blood, collected 28 days after the second AZD1222 dose. The receptor source for this set is an adult who received the AZD1222 COVID-19 vaccine.

J is TRBJ1-1 and V is TRBV30; a possible D gene is TRBD1 (6 bases). Per germline, CDR1 GTSNPN and CDR2 SVGIG (reference sequence). Trimming removed 5 bases at V and 5 bases at J, with 9 bases between. The CDR3 contains 11 residues. CDR3 sequence: CAWGQGTEAFF. The CDR3 bases are TGTGCCTGGGGTCAGGGGACTGAAGCTTTCTTT.

The chain carries TRBV5-4 and TRBJ1-4; D is possibly TRBD1 (5 bases). Between the trimmed V and J ends, which lost 4 bases and 3 bases, there was a span of 19 bases. This CDR3 has 17 residues. Germline V gene lookup returns CDR1 SGHNT and CDR2 YYREEE (reference sequence). The CDR3 region has the DNA TGTGCCAGCAGCCGACCCGGCAGGGTCGGGGCTAATGAAAAACTGTTTTTT. Translating it yields CASSRPGRVGANEKLFF.

The V and J genes are TRBV5-1 and TRBJ1-1; 8 bases fit TRBD1. This CDR3 has 15 residues. Germline V lookup: CDR1 SGHRS, CDR2 YFSETQ. The V segment lost 7 bases and the J segment 1 base; nucleotides outside the gene matches: 9. CDR3 in DNA: TGCGCCAGCCGCGAACTAGGGACAGGGAACACTGAAGCTTTCTTT. Translated: CASRELGTGNTEAFF.

V is TRBV29-1 and J is TRBJ1-1; D might be TRBD1 (5 bases). The germline V gene encodes CDR1 SQVTM and CDR2 ANQGSEA. This CDR3 is 14 amino acids long. V shed 6 bases and J shed 0 bases, with 14 bases lying between them. The CDR3 region has the DNA TGCAGCGTCGGGGGTACACGGATGAACACTGAAGCTTTCTTT. Translating gives CSVGGTRMNTEAFF.

The chain couples TRBV19 to TRBJ1-2; perhaps TRBD1 as D (5 bases). CDR3 length: 13 residues. Looked up from germline, CDR1 is LNHDA and CDR2 is SQIVND (reference sequence). The V end was cut by 3 bases, the J end by 8 bases, with 13 bases between. CDR3 in amino acids: CASSIFGAPGYTF. DNA for the CDR3: TGTGCCAGTAGTATCTTCGGGGCGCCCGGCTACACCTTC.

This clone was seen once. The rearrangement links TRBV7-2 to TRBJ2-5, with 7 bases matching TRBD1. CDR1 SGHTA and CDR2 FQGNSA come from the germline V gene. V was pared by 5 bases and J by 5 bases, with 11 bases of the junction left unmatched. This CDR3 has 15 residues. The CDR3 DNA reads as TGTGCCAGCAGCGAAAACAGGGGTTATAGGGAGACCCAGTACTTC. Translating it yields CASSENRGYRETQYF.

The chain couples TRBV3-1 (or the pseudogene TRBV3-2) to TRBJ1-6; tentatively, D is TRBD1 (6 bases). V lost 0 bases, J lost 0 bases, and 12 bases lay in between. Germline V gene sequence: CDR1 LGHDT, CDR2 YNNKEL (reference sequence). This CDR3 is 18 amino acids long. In DNA form, the CDR3 reads TGTGCCAGCAGCCAAGATTTGGGGGGCAGCTCCTATAATTCACCCCTCCACTTT. It yields the protein CASSQDLGGSSYNSPLHF.

The gene calls are TRBV30 and TRBJ1-1; D is ambiguous. Trimming removed 6 bases at V and 1 base at J, with 12 bases between. Per germline, CDR1 GTSNPN and CDR2 SVGIG (reference sequence). The CDR3 contains 13 residues. CDR3 sequence: CACRRSGNTEAFF. The DNA for the CDR3 is TGTGCCTGCCGGAGGTCGGGGAACACTGAAGCTTTCTTT.

The chain uses TRBV11-2 and TRBJ2-3; the D gene is possibly TRBD2 (6 bases). The CDR3 totals 18 residues. Germline values: CDR1 SGHAT, CDR2 FQNNGV. The V end was cut by 4 bases, the J end by 12 bases, with 32 bases between. CDR3 nucleotide sequence: TGTGCCAGCAGCTACCGCGGGGCAGAGACGTTTACAGGAAGGGTACAGTATTTT. Protein: CASSYRGAETFTGRVQYF. Combining the CDR3 with reference TRBV11-2 and TRBJ2-3 gives the whole variable domain EAGVAQSPRYKIIEKRQSVAFWCNPISGHATLYWYQQILGQGPKLLIQFQNNGVVDDSQLPKDRFSAERLKGVDSTLKIQPAKLEDSAVYLCASSYRGAETFTGRVQYFGPGTRLTVL.

V usage is TRBV9 and J usage is TRBJ2-3, with TRBD2 as a possible D gene (5 bases). The CDR3 contains 13 residues. The V end lost 2 bases, the J end lost 9 bases, and 13 bases lay between the germline ends. Germline lookup yields CDR1 SGDLS and CDR2 YYNGEE. The DNA for the CDR3 is TGTGCCAGCAGCGTCGACGTTACGGGGACGCAGTATTTT. Its translation is CASSVDVTGTQYF. Drawing the rest from reference TRBV9 and TRBJ2-3, the complete variable domain is DSGVTQTPKHLITATGQRVTLRCSPRSGDLSVYWYQQSLDQGLQFLIQYYNGEERAKGNILERFSAQQFPDLHSELNLSSLELGDSALYFCASSVDVTGTQYFGPGTRLTVL.

The rearrangement links TRBV3-1 (or the pseudogene TRBV3-2) to TRBJ1-2, with D possibly matching TRBD1 (5 bases). Germline V lookup: CDR1 LGHDT, CDR2 YNNKEL (reference sequence). This CDR3 has 14 amino acids. V lost 4 bases, J lost 5 bases, and 14 bases lay in between. The CDR3 loop is CASSPRQLGYGYTF. CDR3 coding DNA: TGTGCCAGCAGCCCCAGACAGCTAGGGTATGGCTACACCTTC.

This chain uses TRBV5-6 with TRBJ2-7; D unclear. V was shortened by 3 bases and J by 0 bases, with 1 base between the two germline ends. Germline V gene sequence: CDR1 SGHDT, CDR2 YYEEEE. CDR3 length: 11 amino acids. As DNA, the CDR3 is TGTGCCAGCAGCTACTCCTACGAGCAGTACTTC. This translates into CASSYSYEQYF. Using reference TRBV5-6 and TRBJ2-7 for the parts outside the CDR3, the full variable domain is DAGVTQSPTHLIKTRGQQVTLRCSPKSGHDTVSWYQQALGQGPQFIFQYYEEEERQRGNFPDRFSGHQFPNYSSELNVNALLLGDSALYLCASSYSYEQYFGPGTRLTVT.

The chain joins TRBV6-5 to TRBJ2-7; 8 bases are shared with TRBD1. Germline CDR1 and CDR2: MNHEY and SVGAGI. The CDR3 runs 12 residues. Trimming took 6 bases from V and 4 from J; bases not matched to a gene: 2. CDR3 nucleotides: TGTGCCAGCAGACAGGGGGGATACGAGCAGTACTTC. Amino acid sequence: CASRQGGYEQYF.

Notes on this clone: The germline gene is not matched at one end of the junction; a read error may be the cause. V usage is TRBV6-2 or TRBV6-3 and J usage is TRBJ2-5; the match to TRBD2 covers 11 bases. This CDR3 spans 15 amino acids. Germline V gene sequence: CDR1 MNHEY, CDR2 SVGEGT. The CDR3 is CASSYSEASGGKSHF. Written as DNA, the CDR3 is TGTGCCAGCAGTTACTCGGAGGCTAGCGGGGGGAAGAGCCACTTC.

The V and J genes are TRBV4-3 and TRBJ2-2, with 10 bases identical to TRBD2. Trimming removed 0 bases from V and 2 bases from J; junction bases left unmatched: 3. This CDR3 is 17 amino acids long. Germline V CDR1 and CDR2: LGHNA, YSLEER. CDR3 loop: CASSQDLAGVNTGELFF. The CDR3 coding sequence is TGCGCCAGCAGCCAAGATCTAGCGGGGGTAAACACCGGGGAGCTGTTTTTT.

CDR3 sequence: CASSLKLAGADTQYF. The CDR3 DNA sequence: TGTGCCAGCAGCTTGAAGCTAGCGGGGGCAGATACGCAGTATTTT. The chain links TRBV5-4 to TRBJ2-3; 10 bases line up with TRBD2. Germline loops: CDR1 SGHNT, CDR2 YYREEE (reference sequence). CDR3 length: 15 residues. Trimming at V came to 1 base and at J to 4 bases, leaving 3 bases not matched to a gene.

V and J are TRBV5-6 and TRBJ2-7; 7 bases match TRBD1. The CDR3 consists of 15 residues. Germline-derived CDR1 and CDR2 are SGHDT and YYEEEE. J was trimmed by 3 bases and V by 4 bases; bases with no gene match: 10. The DNA for the CDR3 is TGTGCCAGCAGCCCTACAGGGGCTCGGGGCTACGAGCAGTACTTC. Translated, it gives CASSPTGARGYEQYF.

This clone was recorded a few times. The chain links TRBV6-5 to TRBJ1-6; D unclear. Looked up from germline, CDR1 is MNHEY and CDR2 is SVGAGI. The CDR3 consists of 15 residues. The germline V and J ends were trimmed by 5 bases and 0 bases, with 8 bases remaining between them. The DNA for the CDR3 is TGTGCCAGCAGTCTAGGGAGCTCCTATAATTCACCCCTCCACTTT. Its protein is CASSLGSSYNSPLHF.

The chain links TRBV9 to TRBJ2-7; the match to TRBD1 covers 9 bases. The V gene end was trimmed by 2 bases and the J gene end by 5 bases; junction bases not matched to a gene: 8. CDR1 and CDR2 from the germline V gene are SGDLS and YYNGEE. The CDR3 consists of 15 residues. The CDR3 loop reads CASSVGGTGNNEQYF. The CDR3 DNA reads TGTGCCAGCAGCGTGGGAGGGACAGGGAACAACGAGCAGTACTTC.

This CDR3 is CASSLGGTYSYEQYF. The CDR3 nucleotides read TGCGCCAGCAGCTTGGGGGGGACGTATTCCTACGAGCAGTACTTC. The genes are TRBV5-1 and TRBJ2-7; either TRBD1 or TRBD2 may supply D (5 bases each). V was shortened by 0 bases and J by 1 base, with 11 bases between the two germline ends. CDR3 length: 15 residues. Germline CDR1 SGHRS, CDR2 YFSETQ.

This sequence joins TRBV6-4 and TRBJ1-4, with 8 bases matching TRBD1. The CDR3 runs to 15 residues. Trimming cost V 4 bases and J 3 bases; bases outside gene matches: 4. Per the germline V gene, CDR1 is MRHNA and CDR2 is SNTAGT. The CDR3 DNA reads as TGTGCCAGCAGTGTCCCGGACAGGGCTAATGAAAAACTGTTTTTT. Its translation is CASSVPDRANEKLFF.

V and J are TRBV11-2 and TRBJ1-3; D is ambiguous. Trimming took off 7 bases at V and 4 bases at J, with 5 bases between the two ends. Germline values: CDR1 SGHAT, CDR2 FQNNGV. The CDR3 loop spans 11 amino acids. The chain's CDR3 is CASNGGNTIYF. CDR3 sequence (DNA): TGTGCCAGCAACGGAGGAAACACCATATATTTT. Based on the CDR3 plus reference TRBV11-2 and TRBJ1-3, the full variable domain is EAGVAQSPRYKIIEKRQSVAFWCNPISGHATLYWYQQILGQGPKLLIQFQNNGVVDDSQLPKDRFSAERLKGVDSTLKIQPAKLEDSAVYLCASNGGNTIYFGEGSWLTVV.

This sequence joins TRBV5-4 and TRBJ1-1; D not resolved. Germline V gene sequence: CDR1 SGHNT, CDR2 YYREEE (reference sequence). The germline V and J ends were trimmed by 4 bases and 2 bases, with 12 bases remaining between them. The CDR3 has 14 amino acids. The CDR3 sequence: CASSVRGKNTEAFF. CDR3 coding DNA: TGTGCCAGCAGCGTCCGGGGAAAAAACACTGAAGCTTTCTTT.